This T cell receptor delta chain was sequenced during a study of gamma-delta chains in newborns, infants, children. Study at large: Microbial exposure reportedly drives polyclonal innate γδ T cell expansion after birth.

TCRdb reanalysed the reads with CATT. The repertoire holds thousands of delta-chain clones, with roughly 3.5% as singletons. The CDR3 loop spans 15 amino acids. Germline V gene sequence: CDR1 TSWWSYY, CDR2 QGS. This clone was picked up a small number of times. It may be a read error: a sequence one base away is much more abundant. J is TRDJ1 and V is TRDV1; TRDD3 matches at 9 bases. Source material: blood. The receptor's source is a child who was a newborn, infant or young child, either healthy, febrile or measles-vaccinated (not recorded which). CDR3 protein: CALGDGLGDTYKLIF. The CDR3 DNA reads TGTGCTCTTGGAGATGGACTGGGGGACACCTATAAACTCATCTTT.